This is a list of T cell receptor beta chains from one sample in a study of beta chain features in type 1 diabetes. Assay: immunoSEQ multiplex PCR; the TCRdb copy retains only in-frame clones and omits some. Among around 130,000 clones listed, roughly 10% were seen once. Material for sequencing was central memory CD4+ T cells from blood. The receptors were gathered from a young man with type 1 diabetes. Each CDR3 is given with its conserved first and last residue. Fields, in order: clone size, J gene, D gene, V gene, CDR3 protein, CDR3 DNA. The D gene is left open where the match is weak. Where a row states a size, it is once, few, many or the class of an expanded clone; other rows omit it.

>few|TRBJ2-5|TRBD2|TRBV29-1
CSVETSGEETQYF
TGCAGCGTTGAAACTAGCGGGGAAGAGACCCAGTACTTC
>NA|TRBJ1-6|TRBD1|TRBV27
CASSPGQGRGTLHF
TGTGCCAGCAGTCCGGGACAGGGCAGAGGAACCCTCCACTTT
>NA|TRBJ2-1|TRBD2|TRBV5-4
CASSRDWGGYNEQFF
TGTGCCAGCAGCCGGGACTGGGGGGGGTACAATGAGCAGTTCTTC
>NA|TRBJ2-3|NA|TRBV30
CAWSPGMGGRTDTQYF
TGTGCCTGGAGCCCAGGGATGGGGGGACGAACAGATACGCAGTATTTT
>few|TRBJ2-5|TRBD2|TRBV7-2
CASSPSGTFTTQYF
TGTGCCAGCAGCCCTAGCGGCACCTTCACCACCCAGTACTTC
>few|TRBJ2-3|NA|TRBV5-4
CASSLGPTSTDTQYF
TGTGCCAGCAGCTTGGGTCCTACTAGCACAGATACGCAGTATTTT
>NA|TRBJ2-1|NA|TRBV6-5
CASSARNNEQFF
TGTGCCAGCAGTGCGCGGAACAATGAGCAGTTCTTC
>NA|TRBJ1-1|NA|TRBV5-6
CASSLRRRNTEAFF
TGTGCCAGCAGCCTAAGGAGGAGGAACACTGAAGCTTTCTTT
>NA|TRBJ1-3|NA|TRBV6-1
CASSVGAADGNTIYF
TGTGCCAGCAGTGTTGGGGCCGCAGATGGAAACACCATATATTTT
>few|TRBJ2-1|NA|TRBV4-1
CASSQNPRTDINEQFF
TGCGCCAGCAGCCAAAACCCCCGGACAGACATAAATGAGCAGTTCTTC
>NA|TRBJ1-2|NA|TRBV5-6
CASSLGRGGHYGYTF
TGTGCCAGCAGCTTGGGCAGGGGCGGGCACTATGGCTACACCTTC
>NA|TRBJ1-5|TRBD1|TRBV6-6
CASSDRVINQPQHF
TGTGCCAGCAGTGACAGGGTGATCAATCAGCCCCAGCATTTT
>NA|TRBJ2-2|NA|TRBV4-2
CASSPDRSGELFF
TGTGCCAGCAGCCCCGACAGGTCCGGGGAGCTGTTTTTT
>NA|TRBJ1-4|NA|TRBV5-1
CASSLSWEEKLFF
TGCGCCAGCAGCCTGTCTTGGGAGGAAAAACTGTTTTTT
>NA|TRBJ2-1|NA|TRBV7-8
CASSPAGPLRFF
TGTGCCAGCAGCCCCGCAGGGCCCCTACGCTTCTTC
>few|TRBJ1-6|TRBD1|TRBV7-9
CASSFDTGTGSAPLHF
TGTGCCAGCAGCTTTGACACCGGGACAGGGAGTGCACCCCTCCACTTT
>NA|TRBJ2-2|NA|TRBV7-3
CASSLNQGGNTGELFF
TGTGCCAGCAGCTTAAATCAGGGGGGCAACACCGGGGAGCTGTTTTTT
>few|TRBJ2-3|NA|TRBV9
CASSVDEWRGSTQYF
TGTGCCAGCAGCGTAGACGAATGGCGGGGAAGTACGCAGTATTTT
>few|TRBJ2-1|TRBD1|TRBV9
CASSSGTGYYNEQFF
TGTGCCAGCAGCTCCGGGACAGGGTACTACAATGAGCAGTTCTTC
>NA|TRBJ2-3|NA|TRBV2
CASSEQGGATQYF
TGTGCCAGCAGTGAACAGGGGGGAGCTACGCAGTATTTT
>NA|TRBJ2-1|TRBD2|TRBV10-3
CATNSGLAGGNSYNEQFF
TGTGCCACGAATTCGGGACTAGCGGGGGGGAACTCCTACAATGAGCAGTTCTTC
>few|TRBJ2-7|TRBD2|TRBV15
CATSRDTSGAYEQYF
TGTGCCACCAGCAGAGATACTAGCGGGGCCTACGAGCAGTACTTC
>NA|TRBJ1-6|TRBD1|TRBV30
CAWHNDRGSPLHF
TGTGCCTGGCATAATGACAGGGGATCACCCCTCCACTTT
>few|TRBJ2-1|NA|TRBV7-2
CASSQEAGWVLFF
TGTGCCAGCAGCCAAGAGGCGGGGTGGGTGTTATTCTTC